Below are 30 T cell receptor beta chains sequenced from a single sample in a study of OX40 agonist ivuxolimab in advanced cancers. Clones were read by immunoSEQ multiplex PCR, and TCRdb kept only the in-frame ones, dropping some. The data contain around 30,000 clones, approximately 89% of them seen just once; the ten biggest clones take up less than 30%. The sample here was CD4+ or CD8+ T cells sorted from blood, taken in a trial of the OX40 agonist ivuxolimab. These receptors originate from an adult with an advanced solid tumor such as melanoma, head and neck, liver or kidney cancer.

This chain uses TRBV7-9 with TRBJ2-7; D remains unclear. Trimming shortened V by 1 base and J by 3 bases, and 1 base separated the two germline ends. Germline values: CDR1 SEHNR, CDR2 FQNEAQ (reference sequence). This CDR3 is 11 amino acids long. The chain's CDR3 is CASSLDYEQYF. DNA of the CDR3: TGTGCCAGCAGCTTAGACTACGAGCAGTACTTC.

This clone was detected only once. J is TRBJ2-1 and V is TRBV27, with D perhaps TRBD2 (6 bases). CDR3 length equals 13 residues. Trimming stripped 8 bases from V and 4 bases from J, with 12 bases between. Per the germline V gene, CDR1 is MNHEY and CDR2 is SMNVEV (reference sequence). CDR3 protein: CASRRAEYNEQFF. As DNA, the CDR3 is TGTGCCAGCCGGAGGGCCGAGTACAATGAGCAGTTCTTC.

The chain carries TRBV5-5 and TRBJ2-5; 7 bases line up with TRBD1. Trimming at V came to 4 bases and at J to 0 bases, leaving 6 bases not matched to a gene. The CDR3 totals 15 residues. Germline CDR1 and CDR2: SGHKS and YYEKEE (reference sequence). The CDR3 bases are TGTGCCAGCAGCCCCTTGGGGACAGACCAAGAGACCCAGTACTTC. Encoded protein: CASSPLGTDQETQYF.

This clone occurred a few times. An end of the junction differs from the germline gene, which may be a read error. This chain joins TRBV5-3 and TRBJ2-7; D is perhaps TRBD2 (5 bases). TRBV5-3 is treated as an ORF (open reading frame) with a function not yet certain. CDR3 length: 15 residues. The CDR3 sequence: CASSLGSRFAYEQYF. The CDR3 DNA is TGTGCCAGCAGCTTGGGGAGCAGGTTCGCCTACGAGCAGTACTTC.

The chain is built from TRBV4-2 and TRBJ1-1; D gene ambiguous. Germline V lookup: CDR1 LGHNA, CDR2 YNFKEQ. The CDR3 is 16 amino acids. V shed 0 bases and J shed 0 bases, with 11 bases lying between them. CDR3 bases: TGTGCCAGCAGCCAAGAGACTGATACTATGAACACTGAAGCTTTCTTT. Protein product: CASSQETDTMNTEAFF.

The chain has TRBV30 and TRBJ1-2, with TRBD1 matching over 7 bases. V lost 6 bases to trimming and J lost 9 bases; unmatched junction nucleotides: 7. Germline V CDR1 and CDR2: GTSNPN, SVGIG (reference sequence). The CDR3 length is 11 residues. The CDR3: CACTGAGSYTF. The CDR3 DNA follows: TGTGCCTGTACAGGGGCCGGAAGCTACACCTTC.

The rearrangement links TRBV4-2 to TRBJ2-7; TRBD2 agrees at 12 bases. Germline assignment: CDR1 LGHNA and CDR2 YNFKEQ. J lost 2 bases, V lost 1 base, and 0 bases had no gene match. The length of the CDR3 is 15 residues. The CDR3 DNA sequence: TGTGCCAGCAGCCAAGGACTAGCGGGAGCCTACGAGCAGTACTTC. This codes for CASSQGLAGAYEQYF.

In DNA, the CDR3 is TGTGCCAGCAGTCTGGGACAGGGGGTGAACACTGAAGCTTTCTTT. Translating gives CASSLGQGVNTEAFF. The gene calls are TRBV6-5 and TRBJ1-1; TRBD1 matches 11 bases. Germline V CDR1 and CDR2: MNHEY, SVGAGI. V was pared by 5 bases and J by 0 bases, with 2 bases of the junction left unmatched. The CDR3 covers 15 residues.

This clone was found once. The same CDR3 arises from other DNA sequences in this sample as well. The genes are TRBV7-2 and TRBJ1-1; no clear D. This CDR3 spans 13 amino acids. V was shortened by 5 bases and J by 0 bases, with 7 bases between the two germline ends. In germline, CDR1 is SGHTA, CDR2 FQGNSA. This chain's CDR3 is CASSPTLNTEAFF. CDR3 DNA sequence: TGTGCCAGCAGCCCGACCCTGAACACTGAAGCTTTCTTT.

The chain joins TRBV11-2 to TRBJ2-1, with 8 bases fitting TRBD2. The CDR3 length is 15 residues. Trimming at V came to 6 bases and at J to 4 bases, leaving 8 bases not matched to a gene. The germline V gene encodes CDR1 SGHAT and CDR2 FQNNGV. CDR3 amino acids: CASRSIAGTYNEQFF. The CDR3 DNA sequence: TGTGCCAGCAGATCGATAGCGGGGACTTACAATGAGCAGTTCTTC.

This clone was detected only once. The chain carries TRBV7-8 and TRBJ1-1; the D gene is possibly TRBD1 (5 bases). V was clipped by 5 bases and J by 7 bases, with 14 bases between them. This CDR3 has 13 amino acids. Germline-derived CDR1 and CDR2 are SGHVS and FQNEAQ. This CDR3 is CASSGGGGSEAFF. Here the CDR3 DNA reads TGTGCCAGCAGCGGCGGGGGGGGAAGTGAAGCTTTCTTT.

This chain uses TRBV2 with TRBJ2-1; D is uncertain. The CDR3 extends over 14 amino acids. The V and J ends lost 7 bases and 2 bases respectively, with 12 bases between them. Germline assignment: CDR1 SNHLY and CDR2 FYNNEI. CDR3 amino acids: CASINTSPYNEQFF. CDR3 DNA sequence: TGTGCCAGCATTAATACTTCACCCTACAATGAGCAGTTCTTC. Drawing the rest from reference TRBV2 and TRBJ2-1, the complete variable domain is EPEVTQTPSHQVTQMGQEVILRCVPISNHLYFYWYRQILGQKVEFLVSFYNNEISEKSEIFDDQFSVERPDGSNFTLKIRSTKLEDSAMYFCASINTSPYNEQFFGPGTRLTVL.

V is TRBV28 and J is TRBJ1-2; no clear D. CDR1 and CDR2 from the germline V gene are MDHEN and SYDVKM. The V end was cut by 7 bases, the J end by 1 base, with 10 bases between. The length of the CDR3 is 13 residues. The CDR3 DNA sequence: TGTGCCAGCACGGACGGCAATAACTATGGCTACACCTTC. This codes for CASTDGNNYGYTF.

A few counts support this clone. V gene TRBV6-1 combines with J gene TRBJ2-7; D is ambiguous. The CDR3 extends over 14 amino acids. CDR1 and CDR2 from the germline V gene are MNHNS and SASEGT. V lost 7 bases and J 2 bases, leaving 15 bases between the germline ends. The CDR3 DNA reads TGTGCCAGCAAGTCTCGCGGCGCCGCCTACGAGCAGTACTTC. Translation gives CASKSRGAAYEQYF.

The chain joins TRBV5-6 to TRBJ1-4; D may be TRBD1 (5 bases). Germline V gives CDR1 SGHDT, CDR2 YYEEEE. V was clipped by 0 bases and J by 4 bases, with 13 bases between them. This CDR3 is built from 16 residues. The DNA for the CDR3 is TGTGCCAGCAGCTTGGTGCAGGGTTTTAGTAATGAAAAACTGTTTTTT. Protein sequence: CASSLVQGFSNEKLFF.

The chain has TRBV5-1 and TRBJ2-1; possibly TRBD1 or TRBD2 for D (5 bases each). CDR1 is SGHRS, CDR2 YFSETQ, per germline. V was trimmed by 5 bases and J by 10 bases, leaving 13 bases between them. The CDR3 runs 12 residues. The CDR3 region has the DNA TGCGCCAGCAGTATTAGGGGAGACGAGCAGTTCTTC. Its translation: CASSIRGDEQFF.

The chain combines TRBV27 with TRBJ2-1; 7 bases fit TRBD1. This CDR3 has 14 amino acids. Germline CDR1 is MNHEY and CDR2 is SMNVEV (reference sequence). Trimming cost V 6 bases and J 5 bases; bases outside gene matches: 7. CDR3 protein: CASSSRDRHNEQFF. CDR3 nucleotide sequence: TGTGCCAGCAGCTCCCGGGACAGACACAATGAGCAGTTCTTC.

In DNA, the CDR3 is TGTGCCAGCAGCTTGACTAGCGGGGTCCAGACCCAGTACTTC. Its protein product is CASSLTSGVQTQYF. The chain combines TRBV5-4 with TRBJ2-5; 10 nucleotides line up with TRBD2. CDR1 SGHNT and CDR2 YYREEE come from the germline V gene (reference sequence). V lost 1 base and J lost 6; bases outside the gene matches: 3. CDR3 length equals 14 residues.

The V call is TRBV5-6, the J call TRBJ2-3; D ambiguous. CDR1 is SGHDT and CDR2 is YYEEEE in the germline V gene. The V and J ends lost 4 bases and 6 bases respectively, with 15 bases between them. CDR3 size: 14 residues. Here the CDR3 reads CASSLQGEWDTQYF. The CDR3 region has the DNA TGTGCCAGCAGCCTACAAGGAGAGTGGGATACGCAGTATTTT.

CDR3 coding DNA: TGTGCCAGCAGTTTATCCAGCTCCTATAATTCACCCCTCCACTTT. Protein sequence: CASSLSSSYNSPLHF. The V and J genes are TRBV28 and TRBJ1-6; no definite D call. CDR3 length equals 15 residues. The ends were cut back, 1 base at V and 0 bases at J, with 4 bases in the middle. CDR1 and CDR2 from the germline V gene are MDHEN and SYDVKM.

The genes are TRBV11-2 and TRBJ2-7; no clear D gene. Germline-derived CDR1 and CDR2 are SGHAT and FQNNGV. Trimming left V 3 bases short and J 2 bases short, with 11 bases between. The CDR3 has 14 amino acids. DNA of the CDR3: TGTGCCAGCAGCTTGCGTGCAGGTCCCTACGAGCAGTACTTC. It encodes CASSLRAGPYEQYF.

J is TRBJ1-1 and V is TRBV13; D not resolved. The V gene lost 0 bases and the J gene lost 2 bases, with 13 bases spanning the gap. Germline-derived CDR1 and CDR2 are PRHDT and FYEKMQ (reference sequence). The CDR3 extends over 16 amino acids. The CDR3 DNA sequence: TGTGCCAGCAGCTTAGGGCTCTTACAGACCAACACTGAAGCTTTCTTT. Protein: CASSLGLLQTNTEAFF.

This chain links TRBV27 with TRBJ2-7, with D perhaps matching TRBD1 or TRBD2 (5 bases each). The germline CDR1 and CDR2 sequences are MNHEY and SMNVEV (reference sequence). The CDR3 extends over 14 amino acids. V lost 4 bases and J lost 6, with 16 bases in between. CDR3 nucleotides: TGTGCCAGCAGTTCTGGGGGTCTGCTGGGCGAGCAGTACTTC. Translating gives CASSSGGLLGEQYF.

The chain joins TRBV7-6 to TRBJ2-3, with D possibly being TRBD1 or TRBD2 (6 bases each). The CDR3 length is 17 residues. V was clipped by 5 bases and J by 2 bases, with 20 bases between them. Germline V CDR1 and CDR2: SGHVS, FNYEAQ. In DNA, the CDR3 is TGTGCCAGCAGCCCGAGGGGGGTGACTACCCCCACAGATACGCAGTATTTT. Protein product: CASSPRGVTTPTDTQYF. Variable domain in full (rest from reference TRBV7-6 and TRBJ2-3): GAGVSQSPRYKVTKRGQDVALRCDPISGHVSLYWYRQALGQGPEFLTYFNYEAQQDKSGLPNDRFSAERPEGSISTLTIQRTEQRDSAMYRCASSPRGVTTPTDTQYFGPGTRLTVL.

In DNA, the CDR3 is TGTGCCAGCAGCAAAGACTTGAGCGGGGTCAAAGAGACCCAGTACTTC. Its translation is CASSKDLSGVKETQYF. The J gene is TRBJ2-5, the V gene TRBV21-1; the D call of TRBD2 is as the table states it, not checked on the DNA. TRBV21-1 is annotated as a pseudogene. This CDR3 comprises 16 residues.

V gene TRBV7-9 combines with J gene TRBJ1-3, with D perhaps matching TRBD1 (6 bases). Germline values: CDR1 SEHNR, CDR2 FQNEAQ (reference sequence). V was pared by 5 bases and J by 0 bases, with 8 bases between. The CDR3 spans 14 residues. The DNA for the CDR3 is TGTGCCAGCAGCGGGGACAACTCTGGAAACACCATATATTTT. Its translation: CASSGDNSGNTIYF.

The chain employs TRBV27 and TRBJ2-7; TRBD1 might be the D (5 bases). This CDR3 is 13 amino acids long. CDR1 is MNHEY and CDR2 is SMNVEV in the germline V gene (reference sequence). V was clipped by 4 bases and J by 2 bases, with 9 bases between them. The CDR3 DNA follows: TGTGCCAGCAGTTCCCAGACAGCCTACGAGCAGTACTTC. It codes for CASSSQTAYEQYF.

This clone was recorded only once. The chain is built from TRBV9 and TRBJ2-7; 8 bases map to TRBD1. Trimming took 4 bases from V and 8 from J; bases not matched to a gene: 11. This CDR3 comprises 14 residues. Germline CDR1 SGDLS, CDR2 YYNGEE. This CDR3 is CASSPWGTGEKQYF. Written as DNA, the CDR3 is TGTGCCAGCAGCCCTTGGGGGACAGGCGAAAAGCAGTACTTC.

V usage is TRBV7-2 and J usage is TRBJ2-1; possibly TRBD2 for D (6 bases). Between the trimmed V and J ends, which lost 3 bases and 7 bases, there was a span of 22 bases. Germline CDR1 reads SGHTA; CDR2 reads FQGNSA. This CDR3 contains 17 residues. The CDR3 DNA follows: TGTGCCAGCAGCTTCAGTTCGTGGGAGGTGGTGAGGAATGAGCAGTTCTTC. Translated, it gives CASSFSSWEVVRNEQFF. Filled out from reference TRBV7-2 and TRBJ2-1, the complete variable domain reads GAGVSQSPSNKVTEKGKDVELRCDPISGHTALYWYRQSLGQGLEFLIYFQGNSAPDKSGLPSDRFSAERTGGSVSTLTIQRTQQEDSAVYLCASSFSSWEVVRNEQFFGPGTRLTVL.

Written as DNA, the CDR3 is TGCGCCAGCAGCGGGTGGGGGAACACTGAAGCTTTCTTT. This encodes CASSGWGNTEAFF. The V gene is TRBV5-1, the J gene TRBJ1-1; D is uncertain. The V end was cut by 4 bases, the J end by 1 base, with 8 bases between. The CDR3 has 13 residues. The germline gives CDR1 SGHRS, CDR2 YFSETQ.